The 29 T cell receptor beta chains listed next were all sequenced from one sample in a study of blood T cell repertoires in COVID-19. Using immunoSEQ multiplex PCR, the repertoire was profiled, and TCRdb retains in-frame clones only, with some absent. The repertoire consists of roughly 60,000 clones, with just over 85% occurring once and the leading ten covering more than 0.95%. Sequencing used peripheral blood. All receptors derive from a man in his forties with acute or convalescent COVID-19.

This clone was seen more than once but under ten times. The genes are TRBV21-1 and TRBJ1-1; the D call TRBD1 from the table was never checked on the DNA. TRBV21-1 is a known pseudogene. The CDR3 length is 14 residues. CDR3 DNA: TGTGCCAGCAGCATAGGAGACAGAGACACTGAAGCTTTCTTT. Translated, it gives CASSIGDRDTEAFF.

This chain uses TRBV19 with TRBJ1-5; weak D call: TRBD1 (6 bases). The CDR3 is made up of 14 amino acids. The V end lost 3 bases, the J end lost 3 bases, and 9 bases lay between the germline ends. The germline CDR1 and CDR2 sequences are LNHDA and SQIVND (reference sequence). The CDR3 DNA follows: TGTGCCAGTAGTATCGGACAGCTCAATCAGCCCCAGCATTTT. Translating gives CASSIGQLNQPQHF.

This clone has just a few counts. The chain has TRBV5-1 and TRBJ1-2, with 7 bases identical to TRBD1. This CDR3 has 14 residues. Trimming took 4 bases from V and 6 from J; bases not matched to a gene: 9. Per germline, CDR1 SGHRS and CDR2 YFSETQ. In DNA, the CDR3 is TGCGCCAGCAGCGCGACACAGGGGATCGATGGCTACACCTTC. Protein sequence: CASSATQGIDGYTF.

This clone was recorded only once. The chain couples TRBV2 to TRBJ1-2; unclear D gene. Germline values: CDR1 SNHLY, CDR2 FYNNEI. V lost 6 bases, J lost 6 bases, and 14 bases lay in between. The CDR3 runs 13 residues. Written as DNA, the CDR3 is TGTGCCAGCAGGGGCCGTACCGGGAATGGCTACACCTTC. This gives the protein CASRGRTGNGYTF. The full variable domain, in which reference TRBV2 and TRBJ1-2 provide the parts outside the CDR3, is EPEVTQTPSHQVTQMGQEVILRCVPISNHLYFYWYRQILGQKVEFLVSFYNNEISEKSEIFDDQFSVERPDGSNFTLKIRSTKLEDSAMYFCASRGRTGNGYTFGSGTRLTVV.

The chain has TRBV9 and TRBJ1-1, with D perhaps TRBD1 (5 bases). The CDR3 spans 15 residues. Germline V gene sequence: CDR1 SGDLS, CDR2 YYNGEE. Trimming took 2 bases from V and 4 from J, leaving 15 bases between them. The CDR3 here is CASSVGRGWGTEAFF. The CDR3 coding sequence is TGTGCCAGCAGCGTCGGGAGGGGATGGGGCACTGAAGCTTTCTTT.

The J gene is TRBJ1-1, the V gene TRBV19; 7 bases map to TRBD1. V lost 4 bases, J lost 5 bases, and 16 bases stayed unmatched. Germline CDR1 is LNHDA and CDR2 is SQIVND (reference sequence). The length of the CDR3 is 17 residues. In nucleotides, the CDR3 is TGTGCCAGTAGTAGGGTTCAATACGGGACAGACTATACTGAAGCTTTCTTT. This gives the protein CASSRVQYGTDYTEAFF.

This clone was picked up one time. This rearrangement joins TRBV6-1 to TRBJ1-5; perhaps TRBD1 as D (5 bases). Trimming took 3 bases from V and 7 from J, leaving 13 bases between them. CDR3 length: 14 residues. The V gene's germline CDR1 is MNHNS and CDR2 SASEGT. This chain's CDR3 is CASSEGQAFQPQHF. CDR3 bases: TGTGCCAGCAGTGAGGGGCAGGCATTCCAGCCCCAGCATTTT.

The chain is built from TRBV5-5 and TRBJ2-5, with 13 nucleotides matching TRBD2. Per germline, CDR1 SGHKS and CDR2 YYEKEE (reference sequence). The CDR3 length is 17 residues. With V trimmed by 0 bases and J by 1 base, 3 bases remained unmatched. The CDR3 region is CASSLAWTSGGQETQYF. DNA of the CDR3: TGTGCCAGCAGCTTGGCCTGGACTAGCGGGGGCCAAGAGACCCAGTACTTC.

This clone is labeled medium-sized. The chain joins TRBV10-1 to TRBJ1-1; the D gene is possibly TRBD1 (5 bases). The CDR3 contains 13 residues. Trimming pared 0 bases from V and 8 bases from J, leaving 10 bases between. Germline loops: CDR1 WNHNN, CDR2 SYGVQD (reference sequence). Here the CDR3 DNA reads TGCGCCAGCAGTGAGTCGATTCGGGGGGAAGCTTTCTTT. Residues: CASSESIRGEAFF.

The rearrangement links TRBV12-3 or TRBV12-4 to TRBJ1-2, with 9 bases identical to TRBD1. V gave up 6 bases and J gave up 7 bases; unmatched junction bases: 6. This CDR3 has 13 residues. CDR3 region: CASSLQGALGYTF. The DNA of the CDR3 is TGTGCCAGCAGCTTACAGGGGGCGCTTGGCTACACCTTC.

The chain's CDR3 is CASSSSSSGGLTF. CDR3 bases: TGTGCCAGCAGCTCCTCTAGCTCGGGGGGCCTCACCTTC. The chain employs TRBV11-2 and TRBJ1-2; perhaps TRBD1 as D (6 bases). CDR3 length equals 13 residues. V lost 4 bases to trimming and J lost 13 bases, with 19 bases between them. CDR1 and CDR2 (germline): SGHAT, FQNNGV. Variable domain in full (rest from reference TRBV11-2 and TRBJ1-2): EAGVAQSPRYKIIEKRQSVAFWCNPISGHATLYWYQQILGQGPKLLIQFQNNGVVDDSQLPKDRFSAERLKGVDSTLKIQPAKLEDSAVYLCASSSSSSGGLTFGSGTRLTVV.

The rearrangement uses TRBV30 and TRBJ1-1; D remains unclear. Germline lookup yields CDR1 GTSNPN and CDR2 SVGIG (reference sequence). There are 12 residues in the CDR3. The V end lost 2 bases, the J end lost 0 bases, and 4 bases lay between the germline ends. The CDR3 nucleotides are TGTGCCTGGAGTCCGGTGAACACTGAAGCTTTCTTT. Translation gives CAWSPVNTEAFF.

V usage is TRBV7-2 and J usage is TRBJ1-5, with D unclear. Germline V gives CDR1 SGHTA, CDR2 FQGNSA. The CDR3 totals 12 residues. The V gene lost 5 bases and the J gene lost 7 bases, with 9 bases spanning the gap. For the CDR3, the DNA is TGTGCCAGCAGCCCCGCGGGGCAGCCCCAGCATTTT. It encodes CASSPAGQPQHF.

The genes are TRBV5-1 and TRBJ2-1, with TRBD2 matching over 7 bases. V gave up 3 bases and J gave up 5 bases; unmatched junction bases: 11. This CDR3 spans 16 amino acids. The germline V gene has CDR1 SGHRS and CDR2 YFSETQ. The chain's CDR3 is CASSYPPAGVNNEQFF. The CDR3 nucleotides read TGCGCCAGCAGCTACCCTCCCGCGGGGGTCAACAATGAGCAGTTCTTC.

The gene calls are TRBV5-1 and TRBJ2-5, with 9 bases matching TRBD2. The germline V gene has CDR1 SGHRS and CDR2 YFSETQ. The CDR3 consists of 16 residues. V lost 0 bases to trimming and J lost 5 bases; unmatched junction nucleotides: 8. CDR3 loop: CASSLAATSGGETQYF. CDR3 coding DNA: TGCGCCAGCAGCTTGGCCGCGACTAGCGGTGGGGAGACCCAGTACTTC. The whole variable domain, filled in from reference TRBV5-1 and TRBJ2-5, reads KAGVTQTPRYLIKTRGQQVTLSCSPISGHRSVSWYQQTPGQGLQFLFEYFSETQRNKGNFPGRFSGRQFSNSRSEMNVSTLELGDSALYLCASSLAATSGGETQYFGPGTRLLVL.

The gene calls are TRBV5-5 and TRBJ1-1, with D possibly matching TRBD1 (5 bases). Germline CDR1 reads SGHKS; CDR2 reads YYEKEE (reference sequence). Trimming removed 5 bases from V and 0 bases from J, with 11 bases in between. The CDR3 runs 14 residues. CDR3 sequence: CASSLLGLNTEAFF. The DNA of the CDR3 is TGTGCCAGCAGTCTCCTGGGGCTGAACACTGAAGCTTTCTTT.

The V gene is TRBV5-1, the J gene TRBJ1-5; 9 bases are shared with TRBD1. Germline CDR1 and CDR2: SGHRS and YFSETQ. After removal of 0 bases from V and 6 bases from J, the junction contained 4 bases not matched to a gene. The CDR3 has 15 amino acids. The CDR3 spells CASSLGDREGQPQHF. CDR3 in DNA: TGCGCCAGCAGCTTGGGGGACAGGGAAGGTCAGCCCCAGCATTTT.

The genes are TRBV28 and TRBJ2-4, with 7 positions matching TRBD1. V shed 2 bases and J 6 bases; nucleotides not matched to a gene: 1. This CDR3 contains 13 residues. Germline V gives CDR1 MDHEN, CDR2 SYDVKM. CDR3 DNA: TGTGCCAGCAGTTTAAGGGACAGAAACATTCAGTACTTC. Its translation: CASSLRDRNIQYF.

The gene calls are TRBV7-8 and TRBJ2-5, with D perhaps TRBD2 (5 bases). CDR3 length: 13 residues. Germline-derived CDR1 and CDR2 are SGHVS and FQNEAQ. In DNA, the CDR3 is TGTGCTGGTCGGGGAGACGGCCAAGAGACCCAGTACTTC. This gives the protein CAGRGDGQETQYF. The entire variable domain, with the rest obtained from reference TRBV7-8 and TRBJ2-5, is as follows: GAGVSQSPRYKVAKRGQDVALRCDPISGHVSLFWYQQALGQGPEFLTYFQNEAQLDKSGLPSDRFFAERPEGSVSTLKIQRTQQEDSAVYLCAGRGDGQETQYFGPGTRLLVL.

CDR3 loop: CASSPPEGLAGGEQYF. Here the CDR3 DNA reads TGTGCCAGCTCACCACCGGAAGGACTAGCGGGGGGGGAGCAGTACTTC. The gene calls are TRBV18 and TRBJ2-7, with 15 bases aligning to TRBD2. The CDR3 has 16 residues. Germline CDR1 KGHSH, CDR2 LQKENI. J was trimmed by 7 bases and V by 0 bases; bases with no gene match: 4.

The chain couples TRBV3-1 (or the pseudogene TRBV3-2) to TRBJ1-6; the match to TRBD1 covers 8 bases. The CDR3 is 15 amino acids. With V trimmed by 4 bases and J by 7 bases, 6 bases remained unmatched. Germline CDR1 LGHDT, CDR2 YNNKEL (reference sequence). The CDR3 DNA follows: TGTGCCAGCAGCCCGCGGGACAGGTCAAATTCACCCCTCCACTTT. It is translated as CASSPRDRSNSPLHF.

The gene calls are TRBV29-1 and TRBJ2-2; D might be TRBD1 (6 bases). The CDR3 covers 16 residues. Germline V gene sequence: CDR1 SQVTM, CDR2 ANQGSEA. Trimming took off 6 bases at V and 0 bases at J, with 17 bases between the two ends. The CDR3 protein is CSVMDPPGANTGELFF. CDR3 DNA sequence: TGCAGCGTGATGGACCCTCCAGGGGCGAACACCGGGGAGCTGTTTTTT.

As to this clone: One end of the junction is discordant with germline, which a read error may explain. The chain carries TRBV6-5 and TRBJ2-6; TRBD1 is a possible D gene (5 bases). The germline V gene encodes CDR1 MNHEY and CDR2 SVGAGI. The CDR3 totals 12 residues. The CDR3 DNA sequence: TGTGCCAGCAGGGCTGGGGCCAACGTCCTAACTTTC. This codes for CASRAGANVLTF.

This clone was seen only once. The chain employs TRBV12-5 and TRBJ2-5; 8 bases map to TRBD2. In germline, CDR1 is LGHNT, CDR2 FRNRAP. Germline trimming cut 3 bases from V and 4 bases from J; bases unmatched to any gene: 13. The CDR3 sequence is 17 residues long. The CDR3 is CASGLSPGAGGSETQYF. CDR3 DNA sequence: TGTGCTAGTGGTTTATCCCCGGGGGCGGGGGGATCAGAGACCCAGTACTTC.

This chain connects TRBV10-1 to TRBJ2-5; TRBD2 aligns across 12 bases. The CDR3 is made up of 14 amino acids. Germline CDR1 reads WNHNN; CDR2 reads SYGVQD (reference sequence). Trimming removed 0 bases from V and 7 bases from J; junction bases left unmatched: 0. CDR3 DNA sequence: TGCGCCAGCAGTGAGTCGACTAGCGGGGGGACCCAGTACTTC. It encodes CASSESTSGGTQYF.

This chain links TRBV27 with TRBJ2-4; 7 bases agree with TRBD1. In germline, CDR1 is MNHEY, CDR2 SMNVEV (reference sequence). The V and J ends lost 7 bases and 0 bases, in that order; junction bases with no gene match: 21. CDR3 length equals 20 residues. CDR3 sequence reads: CASTVWCGTELFLAKNIQYF. CDR3 nucleotides: TGTGCCAGCACAGTGTGGTGTGGGACAGAACTTTTTCTAGCCAAAAACATTCAGTACTTC.

This chain uses TRBV25-1 with TRBJ2-5; TRBD1 matches 9 bases. V was clipped by 4 bases and J by 4 bases; unmatched bases: 1. In germline, CDR1 is MGHDK, CDR2 SYGVNS. This CDR3 is built from 13 residues. CDR3 bases: TGTGCCAGCAGTGGGACAGGGGCAGAGACCCAGTACTTC. As protein: CASSGTGAETQYF.

A word on this clone: Possible read error: a much larger clone is one base away. The rearrangement uses TRBV5-6 and TRBJ2-7; a weak D match, TRBD2 (5 bases). Germline V CDR1 and CDR2: SGHDT, YYEEEE. The CDR3 length is 16 residues. CDR3 DNA sequence: TGTGTCAGCAGCTTGGTAGGGTCGGGGTTCCCCTACGAGCAGTACTTC. This translates into CVSSLVGSGFPYEQYF. Based on the CDR3 plus reference TRBV5-6 and TRBJ2-7, the full variable domain is DAGVTQSPTHLIKTRGQQVTLRCSPKSGHDTVSWYQQALGQGPQFIFQYYEEEERQRGNFPDRFSGHQFPNYSSELNVNALLLGDSALYLCVSSLVGSGFPYEQYFGPGTRLTVT.

The DNA for the CDR3 is TGTGCCAGCAGCTTCCCAGATCAGCCCCAGCATTTT. This translates into CASSFPDQPQHF. V gene TRBV5-5 combines with J gene TRBJ1-5; no definite D call. Per germline, CDR1 SGHKS and CDR2 YYEKEE (reference sequence). V shed 2 bases and J shed 5 bases, with 5 bases lying between them. This CDR3 comprises 12 residues.